This T cell receptor (beta chain) came from a study of cytomegalovirus exposure and HLA in healthy donors. The ends were cut back, 5 bases at V and 8 bases at J, with 12 bases in the middle. The V gene's germline CDR1 is SEHNR and CDR2 FQNEAQ (reference sequence). The CDR3 loop spans 12 amino acids. Here immunoSEQ multiplex PCR was the method, and the copy in TCRdb shows in-frame clones only, minus some. The table records roughly 120,000 clones, roughly 94% of them present only once. Remarks on this clone: Its antigen is unidentified.

Findings and limits, study-wide: Rarity characterized most TCR sequences, yet some public TCRs appeared in many donors.

The chain joins TRBV7-9 to TRBJ1-2, with a tentative D call TRBD1 (5 bases). Sequenced sample: PBMCs. This clonotype was obtained from a woman under 30 in good health and CMV-seronegative. CDR3 region: CASSPARGGYTF. The CDR3 nucleotides read TGTGCCAGCAGCCCCGCTAGGGGCGGCTACACCTTC.